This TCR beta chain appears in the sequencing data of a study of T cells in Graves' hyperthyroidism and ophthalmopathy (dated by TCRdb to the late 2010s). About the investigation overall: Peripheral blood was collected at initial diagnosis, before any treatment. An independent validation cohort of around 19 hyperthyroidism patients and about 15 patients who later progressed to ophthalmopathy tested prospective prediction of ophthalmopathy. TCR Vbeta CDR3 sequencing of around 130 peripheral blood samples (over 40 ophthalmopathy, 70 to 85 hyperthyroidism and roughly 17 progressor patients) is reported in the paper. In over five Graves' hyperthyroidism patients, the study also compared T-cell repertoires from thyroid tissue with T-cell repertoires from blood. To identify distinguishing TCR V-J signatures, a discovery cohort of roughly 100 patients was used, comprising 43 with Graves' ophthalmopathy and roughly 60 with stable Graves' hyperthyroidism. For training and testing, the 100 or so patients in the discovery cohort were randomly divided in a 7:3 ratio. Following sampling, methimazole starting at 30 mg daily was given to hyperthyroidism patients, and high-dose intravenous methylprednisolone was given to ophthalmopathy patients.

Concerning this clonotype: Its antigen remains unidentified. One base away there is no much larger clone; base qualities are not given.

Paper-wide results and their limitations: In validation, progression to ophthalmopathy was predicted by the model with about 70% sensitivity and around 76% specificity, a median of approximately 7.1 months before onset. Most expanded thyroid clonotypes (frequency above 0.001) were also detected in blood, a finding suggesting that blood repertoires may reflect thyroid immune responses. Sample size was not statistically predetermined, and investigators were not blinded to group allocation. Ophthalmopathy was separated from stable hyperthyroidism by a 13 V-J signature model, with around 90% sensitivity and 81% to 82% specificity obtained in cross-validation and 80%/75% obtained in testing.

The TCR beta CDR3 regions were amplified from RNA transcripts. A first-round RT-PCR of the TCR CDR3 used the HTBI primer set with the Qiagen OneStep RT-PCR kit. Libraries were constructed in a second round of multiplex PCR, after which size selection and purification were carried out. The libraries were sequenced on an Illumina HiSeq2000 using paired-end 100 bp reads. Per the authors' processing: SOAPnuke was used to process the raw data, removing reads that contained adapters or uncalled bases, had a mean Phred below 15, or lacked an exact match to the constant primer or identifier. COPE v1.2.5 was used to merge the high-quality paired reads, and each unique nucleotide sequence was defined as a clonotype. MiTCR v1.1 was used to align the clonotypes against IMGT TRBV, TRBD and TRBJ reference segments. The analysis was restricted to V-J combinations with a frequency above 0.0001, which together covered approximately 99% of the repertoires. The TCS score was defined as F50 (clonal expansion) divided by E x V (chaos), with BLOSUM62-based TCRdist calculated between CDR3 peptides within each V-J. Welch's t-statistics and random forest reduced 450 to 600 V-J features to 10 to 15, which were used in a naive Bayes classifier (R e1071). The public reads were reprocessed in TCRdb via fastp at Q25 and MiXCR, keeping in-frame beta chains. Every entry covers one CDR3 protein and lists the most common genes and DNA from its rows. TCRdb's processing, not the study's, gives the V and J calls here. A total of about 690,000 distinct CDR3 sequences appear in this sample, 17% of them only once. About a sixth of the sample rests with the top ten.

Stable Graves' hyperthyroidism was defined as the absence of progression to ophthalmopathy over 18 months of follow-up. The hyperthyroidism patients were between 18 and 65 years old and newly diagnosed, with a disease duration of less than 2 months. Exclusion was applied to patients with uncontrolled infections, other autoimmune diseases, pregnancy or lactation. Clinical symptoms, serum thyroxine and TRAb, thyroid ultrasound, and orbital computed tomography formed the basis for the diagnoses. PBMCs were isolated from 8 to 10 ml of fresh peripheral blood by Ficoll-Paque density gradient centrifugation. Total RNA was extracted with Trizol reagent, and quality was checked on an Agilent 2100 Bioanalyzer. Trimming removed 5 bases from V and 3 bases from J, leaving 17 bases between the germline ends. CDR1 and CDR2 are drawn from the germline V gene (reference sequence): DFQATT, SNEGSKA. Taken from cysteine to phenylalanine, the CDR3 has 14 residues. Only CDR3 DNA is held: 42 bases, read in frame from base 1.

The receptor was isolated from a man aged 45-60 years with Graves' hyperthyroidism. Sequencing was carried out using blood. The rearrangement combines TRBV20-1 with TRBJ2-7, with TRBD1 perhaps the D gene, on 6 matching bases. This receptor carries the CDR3 CSAPRDNVNYEQYF. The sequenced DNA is TGCAGTGCTCCCCGGGACAACGTCAACTACGAGCAGTACTTC.